A selection of T cell receptor beta chains follows, all from one sample in a study of blood T cell repertoires in COVID-19. TCRdb's copy holds only in-frame clones and misses some; the assay was immunoSEQ multiplex PCR. This sample has 100,000 to 120,000 clones, with 85% found just once. The specimen sequenced was peripheral blood. These receptor sequences come from a man between 50 and 59 years old with acute or convalescent COVID-19. The CDR3 runs from the conserved cysteine through the conserved F or W. A D gene is named only where the DNA matches it firmly. Clone sizes are given selectively: once, few, many, or a class where the clone is expanded.

v_gene,abundance,j_gene,len,d_gene,CDR3aa,CDR3nt
TRBV15,NA,TRBJ2-1,18,TRBD1,CATSRKRQGLLIGNEQFF,TGTGCCACCAGCAGAAAGCGACAGGGTCTCTTAATTGGCAATGAGCAGTTCTTC
TRBV24-1,few,TRBJ2-7,15,TRBD2,CATSDTPGGLYEQYF,TGTGCCACCAGTGATACACCGGGGGGATTGTACGAGCAGTACTTC
TRBV10-3,NA,TRBJ1-2,16,NA,CAIADDPGTINYGYTF,TGTGCCATCGCCGACGACCCCGGGACAATCAACTATGGCTACACCTTC
TRBV3-1/TRBV3-2,NA,TRBJ1-1,15,NA,CASSQDLVRGTEAFF,TGTGCCAGCAGCCAAGATCTGGTTAGGGGGACTGAAGCTTTCTTT
TRBV20-1,once,TRBJ2-5,14,TRBD2,CSASGLAGKETQYF,TGCAGTGCTAGTGGACTAGCGGGAAAAGAGACCCAGTACTTC
TRBV30,once,TRBJ1-1,15,NA,CAWSRAGVLNTEAFF,TGTGCCTGGAGTAGGGCAGGGGTTTTGAACACTGAAGCTTTCTTT
TRBV9,NA,TRBJ2-1,16,TRBD2,CASSVTSGSAYNEQFF,TGTGCCAGCAGCGTAACGAGCGGGAGCGCCTACAATGAGCAGTTCTTC
TRBV27,NA,TRBJ2-1,13,NA,CASSYRSGDEQFF,TGTGCCAGCAGTTACAGGTCAGGGGATGAGCAGTTCTTC
TRBV7-2,NA,TRBJ2-5,16,TRBD1,CASSLVFGQGDETQYF,TGTGCCAGCAGCTTAGTCTTTGGGCAGGGGGATGAGACCCAGTACTTC
TRBV5-8,NA,TRBJ1-2,14,NA,CASSLSYRGLGYTF,TGTGCCAGCAGCTTGTCCTATCGCGGTCTGGGCTACACCTTC
TRBV5-4,NA,TRBJ2-1,17,TRBD2,CASSLGSRDYDQYGQFF,TGTGCCAGCAGCTTGGGTAGCCGGGACTACGACCAATATGGGCAGTTCTTC
TRBV18,NA,TRBJ1-2,15,TRBD1,CASSPGQGADYGYTF,TGTGCCAGCTCACCAGGACAGGGGGCAGACTATGGCTACACCTTC
TRBV9,once,TRBJ1-2,14,TRBD1,CASSYRGPADGYTF,TGTGCCAGCAGCTACAGGGGACCCGCCGATGGCTACACCTTC
TRBV9,NA,TRBJ2-2,15,NA,CATLKRPSNTGELFF,TGTGCCACCCTAAAACGCCCGTCGAACACCGGGGAGCTGTTTTTT
TRBV10-3,NA,TRBJ2-1,17,TRBD2,CAISGLAGGRSYNEQFF,TGTGCCATCAGTGGGCTAGCGGGAGGACGCTCCTACAATGAGCAGTTCTTC
TRBV7-9,once,TRBJ2-7,13,NA,CASSLAGGYEQYF,TGTGCCAGCAGCTTAGCAGGGGGCTACGAGCAGTACTTC
TRBV4-1,NA,TRBJ2-7,13,NA,CASSQGQTYEQYF,TGCGCCAGCAGCCAAGGACAGACCTACGAGCAGTACTTC
TRBV27,NA,TRBJ2-3,15,TRBD2,CASSLRLAGVNTQYF,TGTGCCAGCAGTTTGCGGCTAGCGGGGGTAAATACGCAGTATTTT
TRBV12-3/TRBV12-4,NA,TRBJ1-4,13,TRBD1,CASLGDRVGKLFF,TGTGCCAGCCTGGGAGACAGGGTTGGAAAACTGTTTTTT
TRBV12-2,NA,TRBJ1-3,23,NA,CASRLDYGLKDQRWGLTGNTIYF,TGTGCAAGTCGCTTAGATTATGGACTTAAGGACCAGAGATGGGGGCTTACTGGAAACACCATATATTTT
TRBV9,NA,TRBJ2-5,15,TRBD1,CASSPQDREEETQYF,TGTGCCAGCAGCCCCCAGGACAGGGAAGAGGAGACCCAGTACTTC
TRBV27,NA,TRBJ2-7,16,TRBD1,CASTPLRGQGRGEQYF,TGTGCCAGCACCCCCCTTCGGGGACAGGGACGCGGCGAGCAGTACTTC
TRBV18,NA,TRBJ1-2,15,TRBD1,CASSPPGQGDYGYTF,TGTGCCAGCTCACCTCCGGGACAGGGCGACTATGGCTACACCTTC
TRBV19,NA,TRBJ2-7,15,TRBD2,CASSSRTSGSYEQYF,TGTGCCAGTAGTTCCAGGACTAGCGGATCCTACGAGCAGTACTTC
TRBV28,NA,TRBJ1-5,16,NA,CASSLLGQKQPQPQHF,TGTGCCAGCAGTTTATTGGGCCAAAAACAACCTCAGCCCCAGCATTTT